Listed below are T cell receptor beta chains from one sample, sequenced in a study of T cell responses to AZD1222 COVID-19 vaccine. The protocol was immunoSEQ multiplex PCR, while the TCRdb copy is restricted to in-frame clones and leaves out a portion. The sample holds roughly 120,000 clones; 80% to 90% are singletons and the top ten take approximately 4%. The sequencing used peripheral blood, collected on day 0 of MenACWY control vaccination. The receptors were gathered from an adult in good health. CDR3s include the opening cysteine and the closing phenylalanine or tryptophan. A D gene is named only where the DNA matches it firmly. Not every row has a clone size; where given, it reads once, few, many or a size class.

v_gene	j_gene	abundance	d_gene	CDR3nt	CDR3aa
TRBV7-2	TRBJ1-2	.	.	TGTGCCAGCAGCTTACAGGGAGAGGGGGGCTACACCTTC	CASSLQGEGGYTF
TRBV28	TRBJ2-7	.	.	TGTGCCAGCAGACCAACGCTAGGACAGAGCGACGAGCAGTACTTC	CASRPTLGQSDEQYF
TRBV3-1/TRBV3-2	TRBJ1-2	.	.	TGTGCCAGCAGCACCCAACGGGGGACTAACTATGGCTACACCTTC	CASSTQRGTNYGYTF
TRBV24-1	TRBJ2-3	.	TRBD1	TGTGCCACCAGTCGGACAGGGGCCACAGATACGCAGTATTTT	CATSRTGATDTQYF
TRBV5-4	TRBJ2-7	.	.	TGTGCCAGCAGCAGTATTGACAGGAGCTCCTACGAGCAGTACTTC	CASSSIDRSSYEQYF
TRBV13	TRBJ1-2	medium-sized	.	TGTGCCAGCAGCTTAGGCCGGGCGCGGGCTAACTATGGCTACACCTTC	CASSLGRARANYGYTF
TRBV28	TRBJ1-2	.	TRBD1	TGTGCCAGCAGTTGGACAGGGAGTTATGGCTACACCTTC	CASSWTGSYGYTF
TRBV7-6	TRBJ2-2	.	.	TGTGCCAGCAGCTTAGCTTTCTTACAGGGATCCGGGGAGCTGTTTTTT	CASSLAFLQGSGELFF
TRBV19	TRBJ1-1	.	.	TGTGCCAGTAGTATTGGCCCGGGGGTGAACACTGAAGCTTTCTTT	CASSIGPGVNTEAFF
TRBV9	TRBJ2-7	few	TRBD2	TGTGCCAGCAGCGACAGCCCCGCTAGCGGGGGGTACTACGAGCAGTACTTC	CASSDSPASGGYYEQYF
TRBV10-3	TRBJ2-3	.	.	TGTGCCATCAGTGAGGGCCCCTCCGATACGCAGTATTTT	CAISEGPSDTQYF
TRBV4-1	TRBJ1-1	.	.	TGCGCCAGCAGAAACGATGGGGTGAACACTGAAGCTTTCTTT	CASRNDGVNTEAFF
TRBV6-1	TRBJ1-5	.	TRBD1	TGTGCCAGCAGTGAACTCAGGACAGGGTATAGCAATCAGCCCCAGCATTTT	CASSELRTGYSNQPQHF